These 30 T cell receptor beta chains came from one sample sequenced in a study of blood T cells in healthy people across ages. Using a J-beta primer mix together with a sample-barcoded 5' primer, a second PCR was run for roughly 6 to 11 cycles. From the 5' RACE reads, TCRdb called clonotypes with MiXCR, one entry per CDR3 protein. The sample has some 1.5 million distinct CDR3 sequences; roughly 27% are singletons. The sample consisted of blood. The source is a woman between 25 and 40 years old in good health.

The chain carries TRBV2 and TRBJ1-2, with D possibly being TRBD1 (5 bases). Trimming left V 4 bases short and J 3 bases short, with 18 bases between. Germline V gene lookup returns CDR1 SNHLY and CDR2 FYNNEI. The CDR3 spans 16 residues. CDR3 region: CASSVGLLGADYGYTF. The CDR3 DNA is TGTGCCAGCAGTGTGGGGTTATTAGGGGCCGACTATGGCTACACCTTC.

This clonotype was seen many times. The chain employs TRBV14 and TRBJ1-2; TRBD1 aligns across 9 bases. After removal of 3 bases from V and 3 bases from J, the junction contained 2 bases not matched to a gene. Germline V gene lookup returns CDR1 SGHDN and CDR2 FVKESK. The CDR3 sequence is 14 residues long. CDR3 nucleotide sequence: TGTGCCAGCAGCCAGACAGGGGGGTACTATGGCTACACCTTC. The encoded protein is CASSQTGGYYGYTF.

Many counts were recorded for this clonotype. The chain combines TRBV6-2 or TRBV6-3 with TRBJ2-7; D is perhaps TRBD2 (5 bases). The CDR3 length is 11 residues. Germline CDR1 and CDR2: MNHEY and SVGEGT. Trimming stripped 8 bases from V and 6 bases from J, with 11 bases between. The CDR3 DNA reads as TGTGCCAGCCTGGCGGGCGGCGAGCAGTACTTC. The encoded protein is CASLAGGEQYF.

This clonotype was counted a single time. V gene TRBV5-1 combines with J gene TRBJ2-1; either TRBD1 or TRBD2 may fit D (5 bases each). There are 14 residues in the CDR3. V dropped 4 bases and J dropped 8 bases, with 16 bases sitting between them. Germline CDR1 and CDR2: SGHRS and YFSETQ. Here the CDR3 reads CASSIRGGGDEQFF. CDR3 DNA: TGCGCCAGCAGCATCCGGGGCGGTGGGGATGAGCAGTTCTTC.

The chain carries TRBV5-1 and TRBJ1-1; D possibly corresponds to TRBD1 (5 bases). The CDR3 contains 14 residues. Germline assignment: CDR1 SGHRS and CDR2 YFSETQ. V was trimmed by 0 bases and J by 5 bases, leaving 11 bases between them. The CDR3 sequence is CASSLAMGGTEAFF. In DNA, the CDR3 is TGCGCCAGCAGCTTGGCCATGGGGGGTACTGAAGCTTTCTTT. The whole variable domain, remainder taken from reference TRBV5-1 and TRBJ1-1, is KAGVTQTPRYLIKTRGQQVTLSCSPISGHRSVSWYQQTPGQGLQFLFEYFSETQRNKGNFPGRFSGRQFSNSRSEMNVSTLELGDSALYLCASSLAMGGTEAFFGQGTRLTVV.

The CDR3 loop is CASSPDRGPGNTIYF. CDR3 coding DNA: TGTGCCAGCAGCCCCGACAGGGGGCCTGGAAACACCATATATTTT. The gene calls are TRBV7-8 and TRBJ1-3, with 10 positions matching TRBD1. Germline V gene data show CDR1 as SGHVS and CDR2 as FQNEAQ. V shed 5 bases, J shed 2 bases, and the junction held 3 bases outside the gene matches. This CDR3 region has 15 residues.

The chain has TRBV2 and TRBJ2-1; D possibly corresponds to TRBD2 (6 bases). The CDR3 runs 13 residues. Germline V CDR1 and CDR2: SNHLY, FYNNEI. Between the trimmed V and J ends, which lost 8 bases and 5 bases, there was a span of 13 bases. The CDR3 DNA sequence: TGTGCCAGCGCGTTCGGAGGGGACAATGAGCAGTTCTTC. Its translation: CASAFGGDNEQFF.

This clonotype was seen a handful of times. The V gene is TRBV10-1, the J gene TRBJ2-3; 7 bases line up with TRBD2. The V segment lost 5 bases and the J segment 4 bases; nucleotides outside the gene matches: 6. CDR1 is WNHNN and CDR2 is SYGVQD in the germline V gene (reference sequence). CDR3 length equals 14 residues. As DNA, the CDR3 is TGCGCCAGCAGTCAGGCGGGAGTTTCAGATACGCAGTATTTT. Residues: CASSQAGVSDTQYF.

The rearrangement joins TRBV12-5 to TRBJ2-1; TRBD2 is a possible D gene (5 bases). Germline V lookup: CDR1 LGHNT, CDR2 FRNRAP. This CDR3 is built from 13 residues. With 3 bases removed from V and 10 bases from J, the gap between germline ends came to 13 bases. CDR3 sequence: CASGFTDSYEQFF. The CDR3 DNA sequence: TGTGCTAGTGGTTTTACGGACTCCTACGAGCAGTTCTTC.

This clonotype was seen ten or more times. The chain is built from TRBV11-2 and TRBJ2-7; 9 bases match TRBD2. The V gene end was trimmed by 1 base and the J gene end by 7 bases; junction bases not matched to a gene: 11. Germline CDR1 reads SGHAT; CDR2 reads FQNNGV. The CDR3 length is 16 residues. Written as DNA, the CDR3 is TGTGCCAGCAGCTTAGGTAGCGGGAGCAAATCGGAAGAGCAGTACTTC. This codes for CASSLGSGSKSEEQYF.

The chain uses TRBV5-1 and TRBJ2-1; 9 bases line up with TRBD2. V shed 9 bases, J shed 8 bases, and the junction held 9 bases outside the gene matches. This CDR3 has 13 residues. Germline CDR1 SGHRS, CDR2 YFSETQ. In DNA, the CDR3 is TGCGCCACCGCTAGCGGGAACGGGTATGAGCAGTTCTTC. It encodes CATASGNGYEQFF.

The CDR3: CAISPNPGTDPYEQYF. The CDR3 region has the DNA TGTGCCATCAGTCCCAATCCCGGGACCGACCCCTACGAGCAGTACTTC. The chain has TRBV10-3 and TRBJ2-7; either TRBD1 or TRBD2 may fit D (5 bases each). The CDR3 is 16 residues long. Germline values: CDR1 ENHRY, CDR2 SYGVKD. The V and J ends lost 5 bases and 2 bases respectively, with 19 bases between them.

This clonotype was recorded at least ten times. This chain's CDR3 is CASSRLGGLAVYEQYF. In DNA form, the CDR3 reads TGTGCCAGCAGTCGCCTAGGGGGTTTAGCGGTCTACGAGCAGTACTTC. The V gene is TRBV6-5, the J gene TRBJ2-7; tentatively, D is TRBD1 or TRBD2 (6 bases each). Trimming removed 5 bases from V and 3 bases from J, with 20 bases in between. There are 16 residues in the CDR3. Per the germline V gene, CDR1 is MNHEY and CDR2 is SVGAGI.

The sample holds a few counts of this clonotype. This chain connects TRBV7-2 to TRBJ1-4, with D tentatively TRBD1 (5 bases). The ends were cut back, 1 base at V and 8 bases at J, with 17 bases in the middle. The CDR3 totals 16 residues. Germline CDR1 SGHTA, CDR2 FQGNSA. Written as DNA, the CDR3 is TGTGCCAGCAGCTTAGGATTAGCGGGGGTTGTGGAAAAACTGTTTTTT. Translation gives CASSLGLAGVVEKLFF.

About this clonotype: A junction boundary mismatches the germline segment, possibly from a read error. V and J are TRBV30 and TRBJ2-7, with D maybe TRBD1 (6 bases). The CDR3 sequence is 13 residues long. Germline values: CDR1 GTSNPN, CDR2 SVGIG (reference sequence). The CDR3 reads CACRTARSYELYF. CDR3 bases: TGTGCCTGTCGGACAGCCAGATCCTACGAGCTGTACTTC. Full variable domain (rest looked up from reference TRBV30 and TRBJ2-7): SQTIHQWPATLVQPVGSPLSLECTVEGTSNPNLYWYRQAAGRGLQLLFYSVGIGQISSEVPQNLSASRPQDRQFILSSKKLLLSDSGFYLCACRTARSYELYFGPGTRLTVT.

This clonotype was seen more than once but under ten times. The J gene is TRBJ1-5, the V gene TRBV5-1, with D tentatively TRBD1 (6 bases). Germline V gives CDR1 SGHRS, CDR2 YFSETQ. This CDR3 comprises 13 residues. Trimming removed 7 bases from V and 8 bases from J, with 16 bases in between. The CDR3 loop reads CASGDRSGEPQHF. In DNA, the CDR3 is TGCGCCAGCGGTGACAGGTCGGGGGAGCCCCAGCATTTT.

The CDR3 protein is CASSQAGRRAQYF. CDR3 coding DNA: TGTGCCAGCAGCCAAGCAGGTCGAAGGGCGCAGTATTTT. The V call is TRBV3-1, the J call TRBJ2-3; D gene uncertain. Germline CDR1 and CDR2: LGHDT and YNNKEL (reference sequence). CDR3 length equals 13 residues. V was trimmed by 1 base and J by 10 bases, leaving 12 bases between them.

This clonotype was recorded at least ten times. The chain couples TRBV20-1 to TRBJ2-1; 8 bases match TRBD2. The CDR3 extends over 14 amino acids. Germline assignment: CDR1 DFQATT and CDR2 SNEGSKA (reference sequence). The J segment lost 5 bases and the V segment lost 0 bases, leaving 3 bases of the junction unmatched. CDR3 sequence (DNA): TGCAGTGCTAGAGAGGGACTAGTCGACAATGAGCAGTTCTTC. Amino acid sequence: CSAREGLVDNEQFF.

This clonotype has a handful of counts. The chain links TRBV29-1 to TRBJ2-1; 9 nucleotides agree with TRBD2. The CDR3 has 14 residues. V shed 5 bases, J shed 0 bases, and the junction held 2 bases outside the gene matches. Per germline, CDR1 SQVTM and CDR2 ANQGSEA. CDR3 in DNA: TGCAGCGTTCCGACTAGCGGCTCCTACAATGAGCAGTTCTTC. This codes for CSVPTSGSYNEQFF.

In this sample, this clonotype turned up a few times. This chain connects TRBV3-1 to TRBJ2-1, with D perhaps TRBD1 (6 bases). With the DNA end fitting TRBJ2-7 better, the J assignment may be wrong. Germline V gives CDR1 LGHDT, CDR2 YNNKEL (reference sequence). This CDR3 is 14 amino acids long. The CDR3 DNA follows: TGTGCCAGCAGAGGGGGAATTTCCTACAATGAGCAGTACTTC. Residues: CASRGGISYNEQYF.

The CDR3 DNA is TGCGCCAGCAGCTTGGCGGAACAGGCTCCCTACACCTTC. The encoded protein is CASSLAEQAPYTF. The chain recombines TRBV5-1 with TRBJ1-2, with TRBD1 as a possible D gene (5 bases). With 0 bases removed from V and 10 bases from J, the gap between germline ends came to 13 bases. The CDR3 totals 13 residues. The germline gives CDR1 SGHRS, CDR2 YFSETQ.

This clonotype was found a few times. The chain links TRBV12-3 or TRBV12-4 to TRBJ1-4, with D possibly being TRBD1 (5 bases). Trimming removed 4 bases at V and 0 bases at J, with 12 bases between. There are 16 residues in the CDR3. CDR3 sequence (DNA): TGTGCCAGCAGTTCTTCTTCAGGGCCAACTAATGAAAAACTGTTTTTT. Its translation is CASSSSSGPTNEKLFF.

As regards this clonotype: A much larger clone sits a single nucleotide away, making a read error possible. The final CDR3 position lacks the conserved phenylalanine or tryptophan, pointing to a likely read error. This chain connects TRBV24-1 to TRBJ2-1; maybe TRBD2 (7 bases). This CDR3 is 12 amino acids long. V lost 7 bases and J 8 bases, leaving 11 bases between the germline ends. Germline V gene data show CDR1 as KGHDR and CDR2 as SFDVKD. CDR3 amino acids: CATSRGAHEQFV. The CDR3 region has the DNA TGTGCCACCAGCCGGGGGGCTCATGAGCAGTTCGTC.

The sample holds a few counts of this clonotype. The CDR3 loop reads CASNLGQLPNYGYTF. DNA for the CDR3: TGTGCCAGCAACTTGGGGCAGCTACCTAACTATGGCTACACCTTC. The rearrangement links TRBV11-2 to TRBJ1-2, with TRBD1 as a possible D gene (5 bases). V was pared by 7 bases and J by 0 bases, with 15 bases between. There are 15 residues in the CDR3. Germline lookup yields CDR1 SGHAT and CDR2 FQNNGV.

This clonotype has only a few counts. The chain joins TRBV7-9 to TRBJ2-7; D not certain. The CDR3 has 14 amino acids. Deletions cut 3 bases from V and 3 bases from J, with 12 bases between. Germline V gene lookup returns CDR1 SEHNR and CDR2 FQNEAQ (reference sequence). CDR3 protein: CASSFVGDGYEQYF. In DNA, the CDR3 is TGTGCCAGCAGCTTCGTGGGTGACGGCTACGAGCAGTACTTC.

The CDR3 DNA reads as TGTGCCAGCAGCCGCGTGACGGGGACTGAAGCTTTCTTT. This sequence encodes CASSRVTGTEAFF. V usage is TRBV7-3 and J usage is TRBJ1-1; D gene uncertain. CDR1 and CDR2 (germline): SGHTA, FQGTGA. CDR3 length equals 13 residues. V lost 5 bases, J lost 5 bases, and 12 bases lay in between.

The rearrangement joins TRBV11-2 to TRBJ2-5; TRBD2 matches at 9 bases. Germline lookup yields CDR1 SGHAT and CDR2 FQNNGV. The length of the CDR3 is 17 residues. V was clipped by 3 bases and J by 7 bases; unmatched bases: 15. The CDR3 DNA reads as TGTGCCAGCAGCTTGACCCTGACTAGCGGTGGCGTGGGGACCCAGTACTTC. This sequence encodes CASSLTLTSGGVGTQYF.

J is TRBJ1-6 and V is TRBV18; D remains ambiguous. Germline loops: CDR1 KGHSH, CDR2 LQKENI. This CDR3 contains 12 residues. Trimming took 5 bases from V and 8 from J, leaving 7 bases between them. CDR3 sequence reads: CASSTGDSPLHF. The CDR3 DNA reads as TGTGCCAGCTCAACGGGAGATTCACCCCTCCACTTT.

The chain combines TRBV3-1 with TRBJ1-5; D not certain. With 1 base removed from V and 6 bases from J, the gap between germline ends came to 10 bases. In germline, CDR1 is LGHDT, CDR2 YNNKEL (reference sequence). This CDR3 region has 14 residues. In DNA, the CDR3 is TGTGCCAGCAGCCAAGGGGATGGACGTCAGCCCCAGCATTTT. It codes for CASSQGDGRQPQHF.

This clonotype has more than one count but fewer than ten. V and J are TRBV5-1 and TRBJ2-3, with D tentatively TRBD1 (6 bases). Per germline, CDR1 SGHRS and CDR2 YFSETQ. CDR3 length: 14 residues. V lost 4 bases, J lost 2 bases, and 11 bases lay in between. CDR3 DNA sequence: TGCGCCAGCAGCAGCAGGGGCTTCACAGATACGCAGTATTTT. This gives the protein CASSSRGFTDTQYF.